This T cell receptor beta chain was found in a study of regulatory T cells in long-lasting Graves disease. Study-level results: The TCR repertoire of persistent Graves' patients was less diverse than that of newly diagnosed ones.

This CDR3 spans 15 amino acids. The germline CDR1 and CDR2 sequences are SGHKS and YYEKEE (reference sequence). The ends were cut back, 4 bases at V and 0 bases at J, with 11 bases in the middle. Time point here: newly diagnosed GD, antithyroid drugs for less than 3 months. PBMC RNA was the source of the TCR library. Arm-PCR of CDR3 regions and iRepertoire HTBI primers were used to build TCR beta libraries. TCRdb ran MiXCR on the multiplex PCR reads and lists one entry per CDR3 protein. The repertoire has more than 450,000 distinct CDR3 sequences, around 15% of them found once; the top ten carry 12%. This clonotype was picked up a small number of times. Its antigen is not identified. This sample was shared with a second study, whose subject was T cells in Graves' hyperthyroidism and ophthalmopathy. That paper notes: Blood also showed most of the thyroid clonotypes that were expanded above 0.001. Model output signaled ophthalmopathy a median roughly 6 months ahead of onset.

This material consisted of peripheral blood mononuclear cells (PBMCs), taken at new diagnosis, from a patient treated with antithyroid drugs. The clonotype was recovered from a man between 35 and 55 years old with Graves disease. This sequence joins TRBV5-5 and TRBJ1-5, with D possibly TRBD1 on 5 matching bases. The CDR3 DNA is TGTGCCAGCAGCCGAGACAGCTATAGCAATCAGCCCCAGCATTTT. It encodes CASSRDSYSNQPQHF.